A single sample is the source of the 30 T cell receptor beta chains below, sequenced in a study of immune characterization of retroperitoneal liposarcoma. One entry per CDR3 protein results from TCRdb running MiXCR on the PCR reads. Of roughly 3,000 distinct CDR3 sequences in the sample, around 50% were seen once. The sample comprised tumor tissue. The receptors originated from a male donor with retroperitoneal liposarcoma.

The chain uses TRBV28 and TRBJ2-1; 11 bases align to TRBD2. The CDR3 runs to 16 residues. Per germline, CDR1 MDHEN and CDR2 SYDVKM. V was clipped by 2 bases and J by 9 bases; unmatched bases: 9. CDR3 loop: CASSLLGTSGGGEQFF. DNA of the CDR3: TGTGCCAGCAGTTTACTTGGGACTAGCGGAGGGGGTGAGCAGTTCTTC.

In this sample, this clonotype is medium-sized. This chain links TRBV12-5 with TRBJ2-1; 11 bases are a match to TRBD2. The CDR3 spans 14 residues. Germline V gives CDR1 LGHNT, CDR2 FRNRAP. V shed 2 bases, J shed 13 bases, and the junction held 7 bases outside the gene matches. CDR3 sequence reads: CASGLNSGRETQFF. As DNA, the CDR3 is TGTGCTAGTGGTTTGAATAGCGGGAGGGAGACCCAGTTCTTC.

This clonotype was observed a few times. This chain joins TRBV6-1 and TRBJ2-3, with D perhaps matching TRBD2 (5 bases). The germline CDR1 and CDR2 sequences are MNHNS and SASEGT. The CDR3 contains 12 residues. Trimming removed 2 bases at V and 8 bases at J, with 8 bases between. The CDR3 sequence is CASSELGGTQYF. CDR3 nucleotides: TGTGCCAGCAGTGAACTAGGAGGTACGCAGTATTTT.

The V gene is TRBV6-2 or TRBV6-3, the J gene TRBJ1-1; a weak D match, TRBD1 (6 bases). This CDR3 is built from 13 residues. V gave up 6 bases and J gave up 1 base, with 9 bases separating them. CDR1 is MNHEY, CDR2 SVGEGT, per germline. Written as DNA, the CDR3 is TGTGCCAGCAGCCCGACAGGGAACACTGAAGCTTTCTTT. Amino acids: CASSPTGNTEAFF.

This CDR3 is CASSPLYGAYNEQYF. The CDR3 DNA follows: TGTGCCAGCAGCCCTTTGTATGGGGCCTACAATGAGCAGTACTTC. This rearrangement joins TRBV7-2 to TRBJ2-1, with D possibly matching TRBD1 (5 bases). The DNA end is more similar to TRBJ2-7, so the J call may be wrong. CDR3 length: 15 amino acids. Germline values: CDR1 SGHTA, CDR2 FQGNSA.

The chain carries TRBV6-6 and TRBJ2-7; 11 bases match TRBD2. CDR1 and CDR2 (germline): MNHNY, SVGAGI (reference sequence). The CDR3 runs to 16 residues. J was trimmed by 1 base and V by 9 bases; bases with no gene match: 11. The CDR3 loop is CASRGLAVGGSYEQYF. The CDR3 region has the DNA TGTGCCAGTCGGGGACTAGCGGTTGGGGGATCCTACGAGCAGTACTTC.

J is TRBJ2-2 and V is TRBV11-2, with D perhaps given as TRBD1 or TRBD2 (6 bases each). The germline V gene has CDR1 SGHAT and CDR2 FQNNGV. V was pared by 7 bases and J by 3 bases, with 12 bases between. CDR3 length equals 14 residues. The CDR3 DNA follows: TGTGCCAGCATTCCGGGGGCGTACACCGGGGAGCTGTTTTTT. Translated, it gives CASIPGAYTGELFF. Full variable domain (rest looked up from reference TRBV11-2 and TRBJ2-2): EAGVAQSPRYKIIEKRQSVAFWCNPISGHATLYWYQQILGQGPKLLIQFQNNGVVDDSQLPKDRFSAERLKGVDSTLKIQPAKLEDSAVYLCASIPGAYTGELFFGEGSRLTVL.

The chain has TRBV6-6 and TRBJ2-1, with D possibly matching TRBD2 (6 bases). CDR3 size: 17 residues. CDR1 and CDR2 from the germline V gene are MNHNY and SVGAGI (reference sequence). The ends were cut back, 2 bases at V and 0 bases at J, with 14 bases in the middle. CDR3 nucleotide sequence: TGTGCCAGCAGTTACGGGGGGAGACCTAGCTCCTACAATGAGCAGTTCTTC. It specifies CASSYGGRPSSYNEQFF.

The sample holds a few counts of this clonotype. V is TRBV27 and J is TRBJ2-5; weak D call: TRBD1 (6 bases). V dropped 1 base and J dropped 2 bases, with 11 bases sitting between them. CDR3 length equals 15 residues. Germline CDR1 and CDR2: MNHEY and SMNVEV (reference sequence). CDR3: CASSLLPGTQETQYF. The CDR3 nucleotides are TGTGCCAGCAGTTTATTACCGGGGACACAAGAGACCCAGTACTTC.

The V call is TRBV12-3 or TRBV12-4, the J call TRBJ2-2; tentative D call: TRBD1 (5 bases). CDR3 size: 14 residues. Trimming cost V 2 bases and J 6 bases, with 10 bases left between them. CDR3 sequence reads: CASSLQGWAGELFF. As DNA, the CDR3 is TGTGCCAGCAGTTTACAGGGTTGGGCCGGGGAGCTGTTTTTT.

This rearrangement joins TRBV6-1 to TRBJ2-5; no firm D call. Germline CDR1 reads MNHNS; CDR2 reads SASEGT. The CDR3 length is 14 residues. The V end lost 7 bases, the J end lost 1 base, and 13 bases lay between the germline ends. The CDR3 sequence: CASNRLGIQETQYF. The CDR3 DNA follows: TGTGCCAGCAATAGACTGGGAATCCAAGAGACCCAGTACTTC.

The V call is TRBV11-3, the J call TRBJ2-1; 7 positions agree with TRBD1. Germline trimming cut 0 bases from V and 15 bases from J; bases unmatched to any gene: 5. Germline-derived CDR1 and CDR2 are SGHNT and YENEEA. This CDR3 has 12 amino acids. The CDR3 loop reads CASSLDDRVPFF. CDR3 coding DNA: TGTGCCAGCAGCTTAGACGACAGGGTCCCGTTCTTC.

This chain links TRBV11-2 with TRBJ2-1; D is unresolved. The CDR3 sequence is 15 residues long. Trimming cost V 3 bases and J 1 base, with 10 bases left between them. Germline V gene sequence: CDR1 SGHAT, CDR2 FQNNGV. In nucleotides, the CDR3 is TGTGCCAGCAGCTTCGAGTATGGATCCTACAATGAGCAGTTCTTC. Its translation: CASSFEYGSYNEQFF.

By its share, this clonotype is large (0.1 to 1%). The CDR3 region has the DNA TGTGCCAGCAGTGAAGGCGGGGGCTGGGAGACCCAGTACTTC. The encoded protein is CASSEGGGWETQYF. The chain is built from TRBV6-1 and TRBJ2-5, with a tentative D call TRBD2 (7 bases). CDR1 MNHNS and CDR2 SASEGT come from the germline V gene. This CDR3 is built from 14 residues. Trimming took off 1 base at V and 5 bases at J, with 11 bases between the two ends.

The chain employs TRBV18 and TRBJ2-1, with a possible D match to TRBD1 (6 bases). The J call may be faulty, since TRBJ2-7 better matches the DNA end. The CDR3 spans 16 residues. The germline CDR1 and CDR2 sequences are KGHSH and LQKENI. The DNA of the CDR3 is TGTGCCAGCTCACCAATGGGGGCCGTCGGGGACGATGAGCAGTACTTC. It translates to CASSPMGAVGDDEQYF.

By proportion, this clonotype is medium-sized (0.01 to 0.1%). J is TRBJ2-1 and V is TRBV12-3 or TRBV12-4, with D possibly called TRBD1 or TRBD2 (5 bases each). The J call may not be correct, given that the DNA end is closer to TRBJ2-7. The CDR3 has 15 residues. CDR3 in DNA: TGTGCCAGCAGTTTTGCAGGGACCTCAAACAATGAGCAGTACTTC. As protein: CASSFAGTSNNEQYF.

V usage is TRBV7-2 and J usage is TRBJ2-5; the D gene is possibly TRBD2 (6 bases). The V and J ends lost 1 base and 5 bases respectively, with 14 bases between them. Looked up from germline, CDR1 is SGHTA and CDR2 is FQGNSA. CDR3 size: 15 residues. The CDR3 coding sequence is TGTGCCAGCAGCTTAGAGGTACTCGGAGGGGAGACCCAGTACTTC. It encodes CASSLEVLGGETQYF.

This chain connects TRBV6-1 to TRBJ2-7; 7 nucleotides line up with TRBD1. Germline V gene sequence: CDR1 MNHNS, CDR2 SASEGT. The CDR3 totals 14 residues. V shed 5 bases, J shed 4 bases, and the junction held 8 bases outside the gene matches. The CDR3 DNA reads as TGTGCCAGCAGTAGAAAGGGGGCGGCGTACGAGCAGTACTTC. Its translation: CASSRKGAAYEQYF.

This clonotype is classed as large (0.1 to 1%). The chain has TRBV7-2 and TRBJ1-4; D unresolved. V lost 3 bases to trimming and J lost 5 bases, with 7 bases between them. Per the germline V gene, CDR1 is SGHTA and CDR2 is FQGNSA. CDR3 length: 13 residues. In DNA, the CDR3 is TGTGCCAGCAGCTTTGGGATGAATGAAAAACTGTTTTTT. Translated: CASSFGMNEKLFF.

This rearrangement joins TRBV6-5 to TRBJ1-1; TRBD1 aligns across 7 bases. The germline V gene has CDR1 MNHEY and CDR2 SVGAGI. The V gene end was trimmed by 8 bases and the J gene end by 4 bases; junction bases not matched to a gene: 10. CDR3 length: 14 residues. The CDR3: CASRVTGAGTEAFF. The DNA for the CDR3 is TGTGCCAGCCGAGTTACAGGGGCGGGCACTGAAGCTTTCTTT.

CDR3 in amino acids: CASLSGSTDTQYF. The DNA for the CDR3 is TGTGCCAGCCTCAGCGGGAGTACAGATACGCAGTATTTT. The chain couples TRBV6-6 to TRBJ2-3, with TRBD2 identical over 8 bases. J lost 3 bases, V lost 8 bases, and 4 bases had no gene match. The length of the CDR3 is 13 residues. The germline V gene has CDR1 MNHNY and CDR2 SVGAGI (reference sequence).

As DNA, the CDR3 is TGTGCCAGCTCCCCCGGGACAGCGAACACCGGGGAGCTGTTTTTT. As protein: CASSPGTANTGELFF. The J gene is TRBJ2-2, the V gene TRBV6-8, with 7 bases identical to TRBD1. The CDR3 loop spans 15 amino acids. Unmatched junction bases numbered 6, after V lost 8 bases and J lost 0 bases. From germline, CDR1 is MNHGY and CDR2 SAAAGT.

This clonotype was picked up a small number of times. The gene calls are TRBV11-3 and TRBJ2-1; possibly TRBD2 for D (6 bases). V lost 3 bases to trimming and J lost 9 bases, with 9 bases between them. There are 12 residues in the CDR3. Germline V lookup: CDR1 SGHNT, CDR2 YENEEA. CDR3 protein: CASSFGTSEQFF. The CDR3 DNA reads TGTGCCAGCAGCTTTGGGACTTCTGAGCAGTTCTTC.

The chain couples TRBV6-1 to TRBJ2-1; 12 bases agree with TRBD2. From germline, CDR1 is MNHNS and CDR2 SASEGT. The CDR3 has 17 amino acids. With V trimmed by 6 bases and J by 1 base, 7 bases remained unmatched. CDR3 protein: CASSTLAGGSSYNEQFF. The CDR3, as DNA: TGTGCCAGCAGCACACTAGCGGGGGGTTCATCCTACAATGAGCAGTTCTTC.

This clonotype was seen only a few times. V and J are TRBV27 and TRBJ2-3; tentatively, D is TRBD2 (6 bases). The CDR3 has 16 amino acids. CDR1 is MNHEY and CDR2 is SMNVEV in the germline V gene (reference sequence). Trimming took off 3 bases at V and 4 bases at J, with 17 bases between the two ends. CDR3: CASSLNVGGGSDTQYF. DNA of the CDR3: TGTGCCAGCAGTTTGAATGTCGGGGGTGGGTCAGATACGCAGTATTTT.

The rearrangement joins TRBV6-1 to TRBJ2-1, with D possibly being TRBD1 (5 bases). Judging by the DNA end, TRBJ2-7 fits better; the J call may be wrong. CDR3 length equals 13 residues. Germline values: CDR1 MNHNS, CDR2 SASEGT. For the CDR3, the DNA is TGTGCCAGCAGCAGGGCATCGTTCTACGAGCAGTACTTC. Protein product: CASSRASFYEQYF.

This clonotype was detected a few times. The chain recombines TRBV6-1 with TRBJ2-4; 7 bases fit TRBD2. Germline values: CDR1 MNHNS, CDR2 SASEGT. The V gene end was trimmed by 2 bases and the J gene end by 13 bases; junction bases not matched to a gene: 14. CDR3 size: 15 residues. CDR3 sequence (DNA): TGTGCCAGCAGTGAAATGGGACTACTTGGCAATGAGCAGTACTTC. Translation gives CASSEMGLLGNEQYF.

This chain connects TRBV7-8 to TRBJ2-1; no clear D gene. V shed 0 bases and J shed 3 bases, with 9 bases lying between them. Germline V gene lookup returns CDR1 SGHVS and CDR2 FQNEAQ. The CDR3 loop spans 15 amino acids. The CDR3 DNA follows: TGTGCCAGCAGCTTAGCCATCAGGATCTACAATGAGCAGTTCTTC. This codes for CASSLAIRIYNEQFF.

J is TRBJ2-1 and V is TRBV6-1; the D gene is possibly TRBD2 (5 bases). V lost 6 bases, J lost 7 bases, and 16 bases lay in between. CDR3 length equals 14 residues. CDR1 and CDR2 from the germline V gene are MNHNS and SASEGT. The CDR3 loop reads CASRMSGSGNEQFF. The CDR3 coding sequence is TGTGCCAGCAGGATGTCGGGAAGTGGGAATGAGCAGTTCTTC.

In its sample, this clonotype was seen a few times. The gene calls are TRBV7-6 and TRBJ2-7; TRBD1 might be the D (7 bases). Between the trimmed V and J ends, which lost 0 bases and 0 bases, there was a span of 12 bases. The CDR3 has 16 amino acids. CDR1 is SGHVS, CDR2 FNYEAQ, per germline. The CDR3 sequence is CASSLAAGQLSYEQYF. The CDR3 bases are TGTGCCAGCAGCTTAGCGGCGGGACAGCTCTCCTACGAGCAGTACTTC.